Sequencing of this T cell receptor (beta chain) was carried out in a study of cytomegalovirus exposure and HLA in healthy donors. Notes on the study in general: When a later analysis compared HLA-associated TCR beta chains with equally common others, the HLA-associated chains turned out to be more clonally expanded and to have lower generation probabilities. On later analysis, the bulk of CMV-associated TCR beta chains appeared to be HLA-restricted.

PCR amplification relied on 60 Vbeta primers (plus 13 Jbeta primers). The method was immunoSEQ multiplex PCR; TCRdb's version includes in-frame clones alone and lacks a portion of them. Here the sample spans over 45,000 clones, roughly 80% being singletons. Per the germline V gene, CDR1 is SGHTA and CDR2 is FQGNSA. V shed 4 bases and J 13 bases; nucleotides not matched to a gene: 13. This CDR3 spans 14 amino acids. About this clone itself: Its antigen is still unknown.

The sample comprised PBMCs. This TCR came from a man aged 30 to 45 in good health and CMV-seronegative. The chain carries TRBV7-2 and TRBJ2-1, with 7 bases matching TRBD2. The chain's CDR3 is CASSSREALGNQFF. DNA for the CDR3: TGTGCCAGCAGCTCACGGGAGGCTCTAGGTAATCAGTTCTTC.